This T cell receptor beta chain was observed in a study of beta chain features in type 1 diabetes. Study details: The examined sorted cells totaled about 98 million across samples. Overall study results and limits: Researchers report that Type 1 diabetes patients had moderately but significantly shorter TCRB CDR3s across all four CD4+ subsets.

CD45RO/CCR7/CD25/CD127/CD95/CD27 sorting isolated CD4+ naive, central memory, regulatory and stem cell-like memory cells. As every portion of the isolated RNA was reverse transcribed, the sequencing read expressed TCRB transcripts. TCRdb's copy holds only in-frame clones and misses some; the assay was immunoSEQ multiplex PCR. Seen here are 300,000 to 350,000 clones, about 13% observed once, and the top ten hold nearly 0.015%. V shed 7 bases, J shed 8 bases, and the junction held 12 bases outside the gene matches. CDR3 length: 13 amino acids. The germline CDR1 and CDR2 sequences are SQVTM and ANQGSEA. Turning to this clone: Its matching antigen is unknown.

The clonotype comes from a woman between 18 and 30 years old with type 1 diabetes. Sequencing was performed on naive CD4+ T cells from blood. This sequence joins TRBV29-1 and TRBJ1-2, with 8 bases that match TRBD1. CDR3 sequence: CSGSWTGRDGYTF. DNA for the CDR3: TGCAGCGGATCATGGACAGGGAGGGACGGCTACACCTTC.